A single sample is the source of the 23 T cell receptor beta chains below, sequenced in a study of memory CD4+ T cells and cytomegalovirus serostatus. The sort gate was single viable CD3+CD4+CD8-CD45RO+ cells for memory CD4+ T cells. TCRdb's copy holds only in-frame clones and misses some; the assay was immunoSEQ multiplex PCR. The data show 65,000 to 95,000 clones, with around 80% seen just once and around 0.77% held by the top ten. Sample: memory CD4+ T cells from blood. The receptors derive from an adult in good health and CMV-seronegative.

This clone was seen a few times. The rearrangement links TRBV28 to TRBJ2-3; 8 bases agree with TRBD1. This CDR3 has 14 amino acids. Per germline, CDR1 MDHEN and CDR2 SYDVKM. V lost 7 bases to trimming and J lost 7 bases; unmatched junction nucleotides: 10. Here the CDR3 reads CASTSTGAGNTQYF. The CDR3 coding sequence is TGTGCCAGCACCTCGACAGGGGCCGGAAATACGCAGTATTTT.

The chain joins TRBV6-4 to TRBJ2-3; 9 bases match TRBD2. The V segment lost 2 bases and the J segment 2 bases; nucleotides outside the gene matches: 20. The germline CDR1 and CDR2 sequences are MRHNA and SNTAGT. The CDR3 spans 21 residues. CDR3 residues: CASSDPREGVAGATATDTQYF. CDR3 nucleotides: TGTGCCAGCAGTGACCCCAGGGAGGGGGTAGCGGGAGCAACTGCCACAGATACGCAGTATTTT.

This rearrangement joins TRBV16 to TRBJ1-4; perhaps TRBD1 as D (5 bases). Germline V gives CDR1 KGHSY, CDR2 FQNENV. V lost 0 bases and J lost 13, with 12 bases in between. This CDR3 spans 13 amino acids. In DNA, the CDR3 is TGTGCCAGCAGCCAATCCTCCAGGGCGAGACTGTTTTTT. Translation gives CASSQSSRARLFF.

The chain employs TRBV30 and TRBJ1-1, with 7 nucleotides matching TRBD1. Germline-derived CDR1 and CDR2 are GTSNPN and SVGIG (reference sequence). The CDR3 is made up of 13 amino acids. V shed 4 bases, J shed 5 bases, and the junction held 7 bases outside the gene matches. In DNA, the CDR3 is TGTGCCTGGACGACAGGGCTCGCAACTGAAGCTTTCTTT. Translation: CAWTTGLATEAFF.

The V gene is TRBV30, the J gene TRBJ1-2; TRBD1 agrees at 7 bases. Unmatched junction bases numbered 17, after V lost 4 bases and J lost 6 bases. The CDR3 loop spans 16 amino acids. In germline, CDR1 is GTSNPN, CDR2 SVGIG (reference sequence). In nucleotides, the CDR3 is TGTGCCTGGATCAAGCTGCGGGCAGGGGGAGAGGATGGCTACACCTTC. It translates to CAWIKLRAGGEDGYTF.

The chain couples TRBV19 to TRBJ1-5, with 9 bases aligning to TRBD1. After removal of 7 bases from V and 4 bases from J, the junction contained 5 bases not matched to a gene. Per the germline V gene, CDR1 is LNHDA and CDR2 is SQIVND (reference sequence). This CDR3 is built from 14 residues. CDR3 sequence: CASNLGQGNQPQHF. For the CDR3, the DNA is TGTGCCAGTAACCTGGGACAGGGAAATCAGCCCCAGCATTTT.

The gene calls are TRBV30 and TRBJ1-5; tentatively, D is TRBD1 (5 bases). Germline lookup yields CDR1 GTSNPN and CDR2 SVGIG (reference sequence). V gave up 0 bases and J gave up 2 bases, with 5 bases separating them. The CDR3 runs 13 residues. This CDR3 reads CAWSVRGNQPQHF. The CDR3 DNA sequence: TGTGCCTGGAGTGTCAGGGGCAATCAGCCCCAGCATTTT.

The chain has TRBV19 and TRBJ1-6; D perhaps matches TRBD1 (5 bases). V lost 2 bases, J lost 5 bases, and 10 bases lay in between. CDR3 length: 15 amino acids. CDR1 and CDR2 from the germline V gene are LNHDA and SQIVND (reference sequence). The CDR3 DNA reads as TGTGCCAGTAGTATATCAGGGCGTAATAATTCACCCCTCCACTTT. Protein: CASSISGRNNSPLHF.

The chain recombines TRBV9 with TRBJ1-4, with a weak D call TRBD1 (5 bases). The germline gives CDR1 SGDLS, CDR2 YYNGEE. This CDR3 contains 15 residues. Trimming removed 4 bases from V and 4 bases from J, with 14 bases in between. In DNA, the CDR3 is TGTGCCAGCAGCCCCCACGGGACCCTTAATGAAAAACTGTTTTTT. It is translated as CASSPHGTLNEKLFF.

This chain joins TRBV28 and TRBJ1-5, with 10 nucleotides matching TRBD1. V was pared by 4 bases and J by 2 bases, with 5 bases of the junction left unmatched. Per the germline V gene, CDR1 is MDHEN and CDR2 is SYDVKM. CDR3 size: 16 residues. CDR3: CASSYLGTGGNQPQHF. The CDR3 nucleotides are TGTGCCAGCAGTTACCTCGGGACAGGGGGCAATCAGCCCCAGCATTTT.

The V and J genes are TRBV7-3 and TRBJ2-1; D may correspond to TRBD1 or TRBD2 (5 bases each). V was pared by 1 base and J by 0 bases, with 13 bases between. CDR1 and CDR2 (germline): SGHTA, FQGTGA. The CDR3 totals 17 residues. In DNA form, the CDR3 reads TGTGCCAGCAGCTTAAGTAGTGGGGGTTTCTCCTACAATGAGCAGTTCTTC. Encoded protein: CASSLSSGGFSYNEQFF. The complete variable domain, with remaining parts taken from reference TRBV7-3 and TRBJ2-1, reads GAGVSQTPSNKVTEKGKYVELRCDPISGHTALYWYRQSLGQGPEFLIYFQGTGAADDSGLPNDRFFAVRPEGSVSTLKIQRTERGDSAVYLCASSLSSGGFSYNEQFFGPGTRLTVL.

The rearrangement links TRBV30 to TRBJ2-1; D possibly uses TRBD1 or TRBD2 (6 bases each). The CDR3 is 15 amino acids. Germline-derived CDR1 and CDR2 are GTSNPN and SVGIG (reference sequence). V was cut by 8 bases and J by 2 bases, with 19 bases left in between. CDR3 region: CALREGGWPYNEQFF. The CDR3 bases are TGTGCCCTCCGAGAAGGGGGGTGGCCCTACAATGAGCAGTTCTTC.

The rearrangement uses TRBV6-4 and TRBJ2-3; D may correspond to TRBD1 or TRBD2 (5 bases each). This CDR3 contains 13 residues. CDR1 and CDR2 from the germline V gene are MRHNA and SNTAGT. The V and J ends lost 0 bases and 8 bases respectively, with 9 bases between them. As DNA, the CDR3 is TGTGCCAGCAGTGACTCGGGGGTCGGTACGCAGTATTTT. This translates into CASSDSGVGTQYF.

V is TRBV19 and J is TRBJ1-1, with 7 nucleotides matching TRBD1. Germline V gene lookup returns CDR1 LNHDA and CDR2 SQIVND (reference sequence). The CDR3 covers 14 residues. V lost 4 bases to trimming and J lost 3 bases; unmatched junction nucleotides: 5. The CDR3 loop reads CASSTRQGDTEAFF. The CDR3 nucleotides are TGTGCCAGTAGTACCCGACAGGGAGACACTGAAGCTTTCTTT.

Written as DNA, the CDR3 is TGTGCCAGCAGTAGACAGGGGATATTGGATGTGAAACTGTTTTTT. Its protein product is CASSRQGILDVKLFF. The rearrangement uses TRBV2 and TRBJ1-4; TRBD1 aligns across 8 bases. The CDR3 spans 15 residues. J lost 11 bases, V lost 5 bases, and 13 bases had no gene match. Germline values: CDR1 SNHLY, CDR2 FYNNEI. The whole variable domain, remainder taken from reference TRBV2 and TRBJ1-4, is EPEVTQTPSHQVTQMGQEVILRCVPISNHLYFYWYRQILGQKVEFLVSFYNNEISEKSEIFDDQFSVERPDGSNFTLKIRSTKLEDSAMYFCASSRQGILDVKLFFGSGTQLSVL.

This clone occurred once. The chain recombines TRBV30 with TRBJ1-2, with TRBD1 identical over 7 bases. Trimming removed 0 bases from V and 2 bases from J; junction bases left unmatched: 9. Germline V lookup: CDR1 GTSNPN, CDR2 SVGIG (reference sequence). The length of the CDR3 is 16 residues. CDR3 nucleotides: TGTGCCTGGAGTGTAGTTGGACAGGCCATGAACTATGGCTACACCTTC. It encodes CAWSVVGQAMNYGYTF.

Turning to this clone: One end of the junction is discordant with germline, which a read error may explain. This sequence joins TRBV7-7 and TRBJ2-3; 8 positions match TRBD2. The CDR3 is 15 amino acids. Germline V lookup: CDR1 SSHAT, CDR2 FNYEAQ (reference sequence). The CDR3 nucleotides are TGTGCTAGCAGCTTAGATAGCGGGGGCACAGATACGCAGTATTTT. It specifies CASSLDSGGTDTQYF.

This sequence joins TRBV30 and TRBJ1-4; the D is unclear. V was cut by 2 bases and J by 5 bases, with 15 bases left in between. Germline V CDR1 and CDR2: GTSNPN, SVGIG (reference sequence). CDR3 length equals 15 residues. CDR3 coding DNA: TGTGCCTGGAGTTCGGGGTCAGGTCCAAATGAAAAACTGTTTTTT. The encoded protein is CAWSSGSGPNEKLFF.

Only a few counts were recorded for this clone. The chain employs TRBV27 and TRBJ1-1, with D perhaps matching TRBD1 (6 bases). The CDR3 contains 13 residues. From germline, CDR1 is MNHEY and CDR2 SMNVEV (reference sequence). The germline V and J ends were trimmed by 6 bases and 1 base, with 9 bases remaining between them. The CDR3 loop is CASRDSQNTEAFF. CDR3 nucleotide sequence: TGTGCCAGCAGGGACAGCCAGAACACTGAAGCTTTCTTT.

The V gene is TRBV11-3, the J gene TRBJ2-7; 8 bases map to TRBD1. Trimming took 3 bases from V and 2 from J; bases not matched to a gene: 21. Germline lookup yields CDR1 SGHNT and CDR2 YENEEA. This CDR3 contains 20 residues. CDR3 protein: CASSLPGPRLWDRLTYEQYF. The CDR3 region has the DNA TGTGCCAGCAGCTTGCCTGGGCCTCGACTGTGGGACAGGCTAACCTACGAGCAGTACTTC.

The V gene is TRBV7-2, the J gene TRBJ1-6; 10 bases fit TRBD1. From germline, CDR1 is SGHTA and CDR2 FQGNSA. The CDR3 covers 15 residues. Losses at the gene ends were 1 base for V and 9 bases for J; bases not matched to a gene: 3. The CDR3 DNA is TGTGCCAGCAGCTTAGGTTGGGACAGGGGTTCACCCCTCCACTTT. Translation: CASSLGWDRGSPLHF.

The chain has TRBV5-4 and TRBJ2-3, with D tentatively TRBD1 (5 bases). Germline V CDR1 and CDR2: SGHNT, YYREEE (reference sequence). Trimming left V 4 bases short and J 3 bases short, with 12 bases between. The length of the CDR3 is 14 residues. This chain's CDR3 is CASSDPTGTDTQYF. The CDR3 DNA is TGTGCCAGCAGCGACCCAACAGGAACAGATACGCAGTATTTT.

The chain links TRBV6-5 to TRBJ1-1; D may be TRBD1 (5 bases). CDR3 length: 15 amino acids. Germline loops: CDR1 MNHEY, CDR2 SVGAGI. Between the trimmed V and J ends, which lost 0 bases and 3 bases, there was a span of 11 bases. The CDR3 DNA reads as TGTGCCAGCAGTTACTCGAGAGGGGCTGACACTGAAGCTTTCTTT. It specifies CASSYSRGADTEAFF.